What follows are 14 T cell receptor beta chains derived from one specimen sequenced in a study of CD8 T cells in ankylosing spondylitis. TCRdb processed the 5' RACE reads anew with MiXCR; each CDR3 protein has one entry. This sample has 250,000 to 300,000 distinct CDR3 sequences, with 20% found just once. Sequenced: blood, either unsorted or a sorted T cell fraction (not recorded which). These receptors were obtained from a male donor with ankylosing spondylitis or in good health (not recorded which).

The rearrangement uses TRBV4-1 and TRBJ1-3; 9 bases are a match to TRBD1. Germline V gives CDR1 MGHRA, CDR2 YSYEKL. The CDR3 extends over 15 amino acids. The J segment lost 10 bases and the V segment lost 4 bases, leaving 11 bases of the junction unmatched. CDR3 DNA: TGCGCCAGCAGCCCGCGAGGGACAGGGCAGGGGACCATATATTTT. It yields the protein CASSPRGTGQGTIYF.

The CDR3 region is CASSQWDRDNSPLHF. The CDR3 DNA is TGTGCCAGCAGCCAATGGGACAGGGATAATTCACCCCTCCACTTT. The chain employs TRBV3-1 and TRBJ1-6; 9 positions agree with TRBD1. This CDR3 has 15 amino acids. V lost 2 bases to trimming and J lost 5 bases; unmatched junction nucleotides: 1. Germline V gives CDR1 LGHDT, CDR2 YNNKEL (reference sequence). The variable domain in full, completed from reference TRBV3-1 and TRBJ1-6, reads DTAVSQTPKYLVTQMGNDKSIKCEQNLGHDTMYWYKQDSKKFLKIMFSYNNKELIINETVPNRFSPKSPDKAHLNLHINSLELGDSAVYFCASSQWDRDNSPLHFGNGTRLTVT.

This clonotype was counted only a few times. The rearrangement joins TRBV20-1 to TRBJ2-5; TRBD1 might be the D (5 bases). The V and J ends lost 6 bases and 1 base respectively, with 15 bases between them. This CDR3 is 14 amino acids long. From germline, CDR1 is DFQATT and CDR2 SNEGSKA (reference sequence). CDR3 amino acids: CSAEQGRGQETQYF. The CDR3 DNA follows: TGCAGTGCAGAGCAGGGAAGGGGCCAAGAGACCCAGTACTTC.

The chain combines TRBV2 with TRBJ1-6; D uncertain. The CDR3 totals 13 residues. V lost 3 bases and J 15 bases, leaving 15 bases between the germline ends. Germline assignment: CDR1 SNHLY and CDR2 FYNNEI. The CDR3 protein is CASSDWADAVLHF. The CDR3 DNA reads as TGTGCCAGCAGTGATTGGGCAGACGCTGTCCTCCACTTT.

The chain combines TRBV12-3 or TRBV12-4 with TRBJ2-2; 8 positions match TRBD2. Trimming at V came to 3 bases and at J to 1 base, leaving 4 bases not matched to a gene. This CDR3 spans 16 amino acids. CDR3 amino acids: CASSFSSGRNTGELFF. The DNA of the CDR3 is TGTGCCAGCAGTTTTTCCAGCGGGAGGAACACCGGGGAGCTGTTTTTT.

Many counts were recorded for this clonotype. CDR3 sequence: CSASGQGNTDTQYF. For the CDR3, the DNA is TGCAGTGCTAGCGGACAGGGCAACACAGATACGCAGTATTTT. The gene calls are TRBV20-1 and TRBJ2-3; 8 positions agree with TRBD1. Germline V gene lookup returns CDR1 DFQATT and CDR2 SNEGSKA (reference sequence). V trimming: 3 bases; J trimming: 2 bases; junction bases outside the gene matches: 4. The CDR3 is 14 amino acids.

This clonotype was seen more than once but under ten times. J is TRBJ1-4 and V is TRBV15; tentatively, D is TRBD1 (6 bases). This CDR3 contains 15 residues. V was pared by 0 bases and J by 4 bases, with 9 bases between. CDR1 LNHNV and CDR2 YYDKDF come from the germline V gene (reference sequence). This CDR3 reads CATSREDRSNEKLFF. As DNA, the CDR3 is TGTGCCACCAGCAGAGAAGACAGGAGTAATGAAAAACTGTTTTTT.

This clonotype was recorded many times. The rearrangement joins TRBV20-1 to TRBJ1-3; D gene ambiguous. V lost 5 bases to trimming and J lost 2 bases, with 10 bases between them. CDR1 and CDR2 (germline): DFQATT, SNEGSKA (reference sequence). The CDR3 runs to 13 residues. The CDR3 loop is CSARRPTGNTIYF. CDR3 bases: TGCAGTGCTCGGAGACCGACTGGAAACACCATATATTTT.

This clonotype was seen ten or more times. The J gene is TRBJ2-1, the V gene TRBV29-1, with unresolved D. Trimming pared 8 bases from V and 5 bases from J, leaving 13 bases between. Looked up from germline, CDR1 is SQVTM and CDR2 is ANQGSEA. This CDR3 contains 12 residues. CDR3 sequence reads: CSTERLNNEQFF. The CDR3, as DNA: TGCAGCACCGAACGTCTCAACAATGAGCAGTTCTTC.

The chain carries TRBV5-1 and TRBJ2-3, with D unresolved. There are 15 residues in the CDR3. Looked up from germline, CDR1 is SGHRS and CDR2 is YFSETQ. V lost 4 bases and J lost 0, with 12 bases in between. Here the CDR3 reads CASSPALDSTDTQYF. The CDR3 DNA follows: TGCGCCAGCAGCCCGGCCTTAGACAGCACAGATACGCAGTATTTT.

The chain links TRBV7-8 to TRBJ2-7; D possibly corresponds to TRBD2 (6 bases). Germline V gives CDR1 SGHVS, CDR2 FQNEAQ. V lost 1 base and J 6 bases, leaving 16 bases between the germline ends. The CDR3 consists of 15 residues. This CDR3 is CASSLGGQGGGEQYV. In nucleotides, the CDR3 is TGTGCCAGCAGCTTAGGGGGCCAGGGAGGTGGCGAGCAGTACGTC.

This clonotype turned up a few times. The V and J genes are TRBV20-1 and TRBJ2-3, with 12 bases lining up with TRBD2. J gave up 2 bases and V 6 bases, and 9 bases lay outside the gene matches. The CDR3 spans 16 residues. From germline, CDR1 is DFQATT and CDR2 SNEGSKA (reference sequence). The CDR3 nucleotides are TGCAGTGCCGGCCTAGCGGGAGGGCTCTTCACAGATACGCAGTATTTT. Amino acids: CSAGLAGGLFTDTQYF.

The chain carries TRBV5-6 and TRBJ1-6; 8 bases agree with TRBD1. With V trimmed by 0 bases and J by 12 bases, 5 bases remained unmatched. The CDR3 has 14 residues. Germline CDR1 SGHDT, CDR2 YYEEEE. The CDR3 region is CASSLGQGSLPLHF. In DNA form, the CDR3 reads TGTGCCAGCAGCTTGGGACAGGGGTCTTTACCCCTCCACTTT.

The V and J genes are TRBV12-3 or TRBV12-4 and TRBJ2-5; 9 bases map to TRBD2. The CDR3 totals 14 residues. V lost 3 bases and J lost 4; bases outside the gene matches: 3. The CDR3 DNA sequence: TGTGCCAGCAGTTTCAGCGGGGGGTCAGAGACCCAGTACTTC. It specifies CASSFSGGSETQYF.